Below are 4 T cell receptor beta chains sequenced from a single sample in a study of T cell changes during pregnancy in multiple sclerosis. Sequencing used immunoSEQ multiplex PCR; TCRdb keeps in-frame clones, though not all of them. Of roughly 23,000 clones in the sample, around 90% were seen once. The source material was CD4+ T cells from peripheral blood mononuclear cells, sampled in the second trimester of pregnancy. All receptors derive from a female donor in good health, enrolled as a control in a pregnancy study.

This chain joins TRBV25-1 and TRBJ1-2; D gene uncertain. CDR3 size: 14 residues. Trimming removed 3 bases at V and 0 bases at J, with 8 bases between. CDR1 and CDR2 from the germline V gene are MGHDK and SYGVNS. The CDR3 sequence is CASSDHSTNYGYTF. CDR3 DNA sequence: TGTGCCAGCAGTGACCACAGTACTAACTATGGCTACACCTTC.

In this sample, this clone turned up once. The chain recombines TRBV19 with TRBJ2-4, with 10 bases that match TRBD1. This CDR3 is 16 amino acids long. Germline assignment: CDR1 LNHDA and CDR2 SQIVND (reference sequence). Trimming at V came to 3 bases and at J to 3 bases, leaving 5 bases not matched to a gene. The CDR3 region is CASSIPGQGVKNIQYF. The CDR3 DNA is TGTGCCAGTAGTATCCCTGGACAGGGGGTCAAAAACATTCAGTACTTC.

The J gene is TRBJ2-7, the V gene TRBV5-1; D ambiguous. The CDR3 runs to 14 residues. The ends were cut back, 0 bases at V and 5 bases at J, with 12 bases in the middle. Germline V gene data show CDR1 as SGHRS and CDR2 as YFSETQ. The CDR3 DNA sequence: TGCGCCAGCAGCTTGGCCGTAAGCCCCGACGAGCAGTACTTC. As protein: CASSLAVSPDEQYF. Supplemented by reference TRBV5-1 and TRBJ2-7, the full variable domain reads KAGVTQTPRYLIKTRGQQVTLSCSPISGHRSVSWYQQTPGQGLQFLFEYFSETQRNKGNFPGRFSGRQFSNSRSEMNVSTLELGDSALYLCASSLAVSPDEQYFGPGTRLTVT.

The CDR3 DNA reads as TGCGCCAGCAGCCCCGGTTTACGGAGGGATGAAAAACTGTTTTTT. This gives the protein CASSPGLRRDEKLFF. The V and J genes are TRBV5-1 and TRBJ1-4; D remains ambiguous. Germline CDR1 reads SGHRS; CDR2 reads YFSETQ. The CDR3 totals 15 residues. Trimming stripped 4 bases from V and 6 bases from J, with 16 bases between.